A single count supports the clone carrying this T cell receptor beta chain. Its antigen is not known. Approximately 9 milliliters was the volume of peripheral blood drawn from each donor. The data were obtained in a study of blood T cells in healthy people across ages. Notes on the study in general: A roughly linear age-dependent decrease characterized TCR beta diversity per million T cells. Bulk PBMC profiling left naive and antigen-experienced comparisons inconclusive.

A second roughly 6 to 12 cycle PCR used barcoded and J-beta primers. Using its own MiXCR run on the 5' RACE reads, TCRdb lists one record per CDR3 protein. The sample shows around 1,100,000 distinct CDR3 sequences, 30% to 40% of them seen only once. Germline V gene lookup returns CDR1 SNHLY and CDR2 FYNNEI. V shed 7 bases and J 4 bases; nucleotides not matched to a gene: 12. This CDR3 contains 15 residues. Material for sequencing was blood. V and J are TRBV2 and TRBJ1-1, with TRBD1 identical over 7 bases. The sequence derives from a man younger than 35 in good health. Here the CDR3 reads CASNTRQGRSTEAFF. CDR3 DNA: TGTGCCAGCAACACCCGACAGGGTCGGAGCACTGAAGCTTTCTTT.